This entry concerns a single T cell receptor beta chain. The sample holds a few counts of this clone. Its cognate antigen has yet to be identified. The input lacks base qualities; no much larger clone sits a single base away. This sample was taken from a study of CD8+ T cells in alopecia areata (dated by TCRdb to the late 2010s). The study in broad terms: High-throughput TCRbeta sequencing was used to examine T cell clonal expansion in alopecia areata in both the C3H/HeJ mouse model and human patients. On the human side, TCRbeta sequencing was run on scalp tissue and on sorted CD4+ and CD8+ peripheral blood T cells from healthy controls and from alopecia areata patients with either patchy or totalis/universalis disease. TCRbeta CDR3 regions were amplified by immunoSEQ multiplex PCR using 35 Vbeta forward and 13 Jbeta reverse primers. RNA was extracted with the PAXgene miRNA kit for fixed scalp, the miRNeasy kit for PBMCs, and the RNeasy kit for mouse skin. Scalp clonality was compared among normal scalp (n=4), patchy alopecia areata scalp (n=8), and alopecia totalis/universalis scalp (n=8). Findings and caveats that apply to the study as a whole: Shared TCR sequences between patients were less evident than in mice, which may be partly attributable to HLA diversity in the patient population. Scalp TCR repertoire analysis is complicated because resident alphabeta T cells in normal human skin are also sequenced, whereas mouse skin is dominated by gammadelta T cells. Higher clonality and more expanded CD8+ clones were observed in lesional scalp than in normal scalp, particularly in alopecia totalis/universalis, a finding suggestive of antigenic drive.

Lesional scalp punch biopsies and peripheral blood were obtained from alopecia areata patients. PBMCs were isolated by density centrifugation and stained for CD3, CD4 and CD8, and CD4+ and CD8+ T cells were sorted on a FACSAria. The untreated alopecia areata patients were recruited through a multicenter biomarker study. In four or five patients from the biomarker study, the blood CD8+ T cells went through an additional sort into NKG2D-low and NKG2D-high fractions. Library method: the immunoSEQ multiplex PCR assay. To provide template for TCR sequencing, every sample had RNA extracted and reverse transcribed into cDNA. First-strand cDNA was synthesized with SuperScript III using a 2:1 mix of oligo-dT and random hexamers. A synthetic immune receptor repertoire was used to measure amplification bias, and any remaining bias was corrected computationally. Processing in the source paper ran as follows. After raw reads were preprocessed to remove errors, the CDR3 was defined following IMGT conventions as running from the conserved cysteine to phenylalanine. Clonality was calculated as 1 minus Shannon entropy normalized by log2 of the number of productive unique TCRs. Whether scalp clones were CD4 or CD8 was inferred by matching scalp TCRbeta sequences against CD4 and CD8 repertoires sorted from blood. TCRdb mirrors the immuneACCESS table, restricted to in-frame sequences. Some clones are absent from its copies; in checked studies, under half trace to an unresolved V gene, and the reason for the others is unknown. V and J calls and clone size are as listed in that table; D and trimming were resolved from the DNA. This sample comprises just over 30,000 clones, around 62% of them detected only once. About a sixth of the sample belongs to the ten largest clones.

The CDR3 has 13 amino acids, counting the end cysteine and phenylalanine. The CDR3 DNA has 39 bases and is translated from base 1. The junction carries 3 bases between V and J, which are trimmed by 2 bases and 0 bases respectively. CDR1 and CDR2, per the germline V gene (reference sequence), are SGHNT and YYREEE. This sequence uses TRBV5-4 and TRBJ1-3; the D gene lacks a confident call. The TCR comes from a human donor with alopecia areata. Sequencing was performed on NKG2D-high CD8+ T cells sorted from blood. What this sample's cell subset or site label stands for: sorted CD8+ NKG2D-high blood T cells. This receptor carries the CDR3 CASSFASGNTIYF. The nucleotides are TGTGCCAGCAGCTTCGCCTCTGGAAACACCATATATTTT.